Below, one T cell receptor (beta chain) is given with its context. Antigen unknown. This sample was included in a study of cytomegalovirus exposure and HLA in healthy donors. Measured with immunoSEQ multiplex PCR; TCRdb has only the in-frame clones, and not every one. The repertoire consists of about 160,000 clones, with 85% to 90% occurring once and the leading ten covering roughly 5.7%. The J segment lost 7 bases and the V segment lost 3 bases, leaving 8 bases of the junction unmatched. CDR1 is MNHEY and CDR2 is SMNVEV in the germline V gene (reference sequence). This CDR3 region has 15 residues. The study's findings and limits: Reports indicated that the classifier achieved high specificity and sensitivity in diagnosing cytomegalovirus status. The study put 150 to 200 TCR beta chains on its list as cytomegalovirus-associated.

The sequence was collected from a woman in her 30s in good health and CMV-seronegative. Input material: PBMCs. This sequence joins TRBV27 and TRBJ1-4, with 7 bases matching TRBD1. The CDR3 protein is CASSFLTGLGEKLFF. The CDR3 nucleotides read TGTGCCAGCAGTTTCCTGACAGGGCTCGGTGAAAAACTGTTTTTT.